This entry describes one TCR beta chain. CDR1 and CDR2 (germline): LNHDA, SQIVND (reference sequence). CDR3 size: 13 residues. Trimming removed 8 bases at V and 7 bases at J, with 15 bases between. The data were produced by immunoSEQ multiplex PCR, yet TCRdb's version contains in-frame clones alone and is incomplete. Among 200,000 to 250,000 clones listed, roughly nine tenths were seen once. The sample originates from a study of blood T cell repertoires in COVID-19. This clonotype originated in a woman in her 50s with acute or convalescent COVID-19. The sample consisted of peripheral blood. The chain carries TRBV19 and TRBJ2-4; the D is unclear. CDR3 DNA: TGTGCCAGTTCGGTCCCTGCCCTTAACATTCAGTACTTC. Residues: CASSVPALNIQYF. The variable domain in full, with the rest retrieved from reference TRBV19 and TRBJ2-4, is DGGITQSPKYLFRKEGQNVTLSCEQNLNHDAMYWYRQDPGQGLRLIYYSQIVNDFQKGDIAEGYSVSREKKESFPLTVTSAQKNPTAFYLCASSVPALNIQYFGAGTRLSVL.